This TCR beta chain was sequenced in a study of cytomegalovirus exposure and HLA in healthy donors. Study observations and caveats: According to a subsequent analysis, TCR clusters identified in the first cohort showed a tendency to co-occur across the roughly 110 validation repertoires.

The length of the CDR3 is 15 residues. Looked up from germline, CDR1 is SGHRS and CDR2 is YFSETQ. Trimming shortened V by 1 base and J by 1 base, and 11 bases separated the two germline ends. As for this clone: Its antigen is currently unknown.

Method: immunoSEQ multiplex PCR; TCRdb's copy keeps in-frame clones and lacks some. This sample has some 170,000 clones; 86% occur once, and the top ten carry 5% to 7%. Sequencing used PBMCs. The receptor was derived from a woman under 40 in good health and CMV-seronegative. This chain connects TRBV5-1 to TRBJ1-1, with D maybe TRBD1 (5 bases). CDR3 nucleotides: TGCGCCAGCAGCTTGACCGGGACGGGGAACACTGAAGCTTTCTTT. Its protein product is CASSLTGTGNTEAFF.